The source of this TCR beta chain is a study of OX40 agonist ivuxolimab in advanced cancers. Profiling relied on immunoSEQ multiplex PCR, and the TCRdb table lists in-frame clones only, not all of them. Of approximately 100,000 clones listed, 90% are singletons. The V gene's germline CDR1 is KGHSH and CDR2 LQKENI. The CDR3 consists of 14 residues. V lost 7 bases, J lost 3 bases, and 12 bases lay in between. The sample here was CD4+ or CD8+ T cells sorted from blood, taken in a trial of the OX40 agonist ivuxolimab. The gene calls are TRBV18 and TRBJ1-4, with a tentative D call TRBD1 (5 bases). The receptor comes from an adult with an advanced solid tumor such as melanoma, head and neck, liver or kidney cancer. The CDR3 DNA reads TGTGCCAGCTACGAGGGGATGTCTAATGAAAAACTGTTTTTT. Its protein product is CASYEGMSNEKLFF. The full variable domain, completed using reference TRBV18 and TRBJ1-4, is NAGVMQNPRHLVRRRGQEARLRCSPMKGHSHVYWYRQLPEEGLKFMVYLQKENIIDESGMPKERFSAEFPKEGPSILRIQQVVRGDSAAYFCASYEGMSNEKLFFGSGTQLSVL.